The T cell receptor beta chain described here comes from a study of blood T cells in healthy people across ages. The authors ran a second PCR of roughly 6 to 12 cycles using a sample-barcoded 5' primer and a J-beta primer mix. TCRdb reprocessed the 5' RACE reads via MiXCR and lists one record per CDR3 protein. The table records about 1.1 million distinct CDR3 sequences, less than 45% of them present only once. Of note for this clonotype: The antigen is unknown. Its ends do not fully match the called genes, so a read error is possible.

Study conclusions and caveats: The recorded TCR beta diversity per million T cells decreased in a roughly linear manner with age. Long-lived donors had more naive CD4+ cells and higher diversity than aged donors. From one million sequenced T cells, diversity estimates were lower bounds.

Sequencing used blood. The sequence was obtained from a man younger than 30 in good health.

In DNA, the CDR3 is TGTGCCAGCAGTTCCTATCTCGCTAGCGGGGGCCGCCAAGATATGCAGTATTTT. It codes for CASSSYLASGGRQDMQYF. This rearrangement joins TRBV27 to TRBJ2-3, with TRBD2 matching 10 bases. The CDR3 has 18 residues. Per the germline V gene, CDR1 is MNHEY and CDR2 is SMNVEV (reference sequence).